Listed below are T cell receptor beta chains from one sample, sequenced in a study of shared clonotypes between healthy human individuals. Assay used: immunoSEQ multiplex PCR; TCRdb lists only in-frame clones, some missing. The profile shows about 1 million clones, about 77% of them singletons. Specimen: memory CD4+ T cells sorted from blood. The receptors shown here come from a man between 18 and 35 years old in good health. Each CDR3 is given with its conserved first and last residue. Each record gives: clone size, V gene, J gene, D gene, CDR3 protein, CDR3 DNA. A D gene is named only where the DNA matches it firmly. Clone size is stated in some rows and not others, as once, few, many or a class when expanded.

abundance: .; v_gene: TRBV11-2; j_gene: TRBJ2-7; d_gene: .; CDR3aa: CASSLGRQATYEQYF; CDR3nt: TGTGCCAGCAGCTTAGGCAGACAGGCCACCTACGAGCAGTACTTC
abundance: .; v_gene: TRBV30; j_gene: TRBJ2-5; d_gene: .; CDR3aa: CAWSKPGHLQETQYF; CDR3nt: TGTGCCTGGAGTAAGCCGGGACACCTTCAAGAGACCCAGTACTTC
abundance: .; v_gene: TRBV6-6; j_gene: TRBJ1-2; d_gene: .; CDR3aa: CASSPPNYGYTF; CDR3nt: TGTGCCAGCAGTCCTCCTAACTATGGCTACACCTTC
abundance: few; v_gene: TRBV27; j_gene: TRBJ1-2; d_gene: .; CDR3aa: CASSSDTIYGYTF; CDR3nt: TGTGCCAGCAGTTCCGACACGATCTATGGCTACACCTTC
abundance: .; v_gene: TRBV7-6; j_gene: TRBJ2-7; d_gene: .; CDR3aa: CASSLQGGSYEQYF; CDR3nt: TGTGCCAGCAGCTTACAGGGAGGCAGCTACGAGCAGTACTTC
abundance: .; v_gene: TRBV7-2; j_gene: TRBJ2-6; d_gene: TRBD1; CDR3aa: CASSLGRQGRGANVLTF; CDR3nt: TGTGCCAGCAGCTTAGGCAGACAGGGCAGGGGGGCCAACGTCCTGACTTTC
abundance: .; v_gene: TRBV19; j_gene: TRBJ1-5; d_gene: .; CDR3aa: CASRTANQPQHF; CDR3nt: TGTGCCAGTAGGACGGCTAATCAGCCCCAGCATTTT
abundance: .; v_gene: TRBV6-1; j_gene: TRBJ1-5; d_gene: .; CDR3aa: CASSAGYQPQHF; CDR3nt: TGTGCCAGCAGTGCAGGTTATCAGCCCCAGCATTTT
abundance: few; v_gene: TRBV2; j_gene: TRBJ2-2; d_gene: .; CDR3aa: CASSGSHTGELFF; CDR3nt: TGTGCCAGCAGCGGGAGCCACACCGGGGAGCTGTTTTTT
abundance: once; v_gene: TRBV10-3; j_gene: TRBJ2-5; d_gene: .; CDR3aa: CAIGTDPRAQYF; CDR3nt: TGTGCCATCGGAACGGACCCGCGGGCGCAGTACTTC
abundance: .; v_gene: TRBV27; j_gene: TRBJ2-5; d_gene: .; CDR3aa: CASRRNSVQYQETQYF; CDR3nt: TGTGCCAGCAGAAGAAATAGCGTACAGTACCAAGAGACCCAGTACTTC
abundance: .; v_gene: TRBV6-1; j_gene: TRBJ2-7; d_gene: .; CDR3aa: CASSEPGTSYEQYF; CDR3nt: TGTGCCAGCAGTGAACCGGGGACCTCCTACGAGCAGTACTTC
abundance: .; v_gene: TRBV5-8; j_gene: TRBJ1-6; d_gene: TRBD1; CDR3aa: CASSLGQGNDSPLHF; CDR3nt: TGTGCCAGCAGCTTGGGACAGGGGAATGATTCACCCCTCCACTTT
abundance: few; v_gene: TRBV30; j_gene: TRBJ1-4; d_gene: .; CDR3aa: CAWSVRDVGKLFF; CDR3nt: TGTGCCTGGAGTGTACGGGATGTGGGAAAACTGTTTTTT
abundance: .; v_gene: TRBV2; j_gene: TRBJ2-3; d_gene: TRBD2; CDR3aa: CASSGPSGGPLGSRPDTQYF; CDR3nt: TGTGCCAGCAGTGGGCCTAGCGGGGGGCCCTTAGGCAGCCGCCCGGATACGCAGTATTTT
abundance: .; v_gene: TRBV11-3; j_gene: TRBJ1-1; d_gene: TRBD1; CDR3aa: CASSPGQGQGVNTEAFF; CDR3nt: TGTGCCAGCAGCCCGGGACAGGGGCAGGGAGTGAACACTGAAGCTTTCTTT
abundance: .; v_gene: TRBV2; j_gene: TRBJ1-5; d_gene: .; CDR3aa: CASSVGGYSNQPQHF; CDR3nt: TGTGCCAGCAGTGTTGGTGGTTATAGCAATCAGCCCCAGCATTTT
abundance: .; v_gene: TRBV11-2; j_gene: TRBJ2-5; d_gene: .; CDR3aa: CASSLGQRETQYF; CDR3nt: TGTGCCAGCAGCTTAGGGCAGAGGGAGACCCAGTACTTC
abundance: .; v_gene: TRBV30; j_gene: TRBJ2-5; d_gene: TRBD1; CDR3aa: CAPPGQVKKTQYF; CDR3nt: TGTGCCCCCCCCGGACAGGTTAAAAAGACCCAGTACTTC
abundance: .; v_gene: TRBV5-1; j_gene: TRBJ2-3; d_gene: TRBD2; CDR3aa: CASSPKLAGGLADTQYF; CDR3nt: TGCGCCAGCAGCCCCAAACTAGCGGGGGGGCTCGCAGATACGCAGTATTTT
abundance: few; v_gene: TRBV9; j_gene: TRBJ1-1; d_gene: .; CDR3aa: CASSVGGRSTTEAFF; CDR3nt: TGTGCCAGCAGCGTAGGGGGCAGATCAACAACTGAAGCTTTCTTT
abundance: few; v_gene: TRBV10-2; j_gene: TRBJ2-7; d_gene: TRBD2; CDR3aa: CASSEGPPGGVLVMTYEQYF; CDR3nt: TGCGCCAGCAGTGAAGGGCCACCGGGGGGAGTATTAGTAATGACCTACGAGCAGTACTTC
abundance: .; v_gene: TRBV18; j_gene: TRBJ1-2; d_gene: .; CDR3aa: CASSPPGAMGAYGYTF; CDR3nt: TGTGCCAGCTCACCACCGGGGGCAATGGGGGCCTATGGCTACACCTTC